This TCR beta chain was recovered during a study of T cells in Graves' hyperthyroidism and ophthalmopathy (dated by TCRdb to the late 2010s). General notes on the study: Peripheral blood was collected at initial diagnosis, before any treatment. A discovery cohort of about a hundred patients, fewer than 50 with Graves' ophthalmopathy and fewer than 65 with stable Graves' hyperthyroidism, was used to find distinguishing TCR V-J signatures. Whether ophthalmopathy could be predicted prospectively was tested in an independent validation cohort made up of roughly 19 hyperthyroidism patients plus 17 patients who later progressed to ophthalmopathy. The approximately 95 discovery patients were divided at random into training and test sets in a 7:3 ratio. In addition, the study compared T-cell repertoires in thyroid tissue and in blood from roughly six Graves' hyperthyroidism patients. Following sampling, methimazole starting at 30 mg daily was given to hyperthyroidism patients, and high-dose intravenous methylprednisolone was given to ophthalmopathy patients. The paper reports TCR Vbeta CDR3 sequencing of approximately 140 peripheral blood samples: over 40 ophthalmopathy, under 80 hyperthyroidism and 17 progressor patients.

The CDR3 sequence holds 16 residues, the cysteine and phenylalanine included. Here the CDR3 DNA is all that survives: 48 bases in frame from base 1. Unmatched junction bases come to 7, with V trimmed by 3 bases and J by 3 bases. Via the germline V gene (reference sequence), CDR1 is SEHNR and CDR2 FQNEAQ. Remarks on this clonotype: It lacks a known antigen. No qualities accompany the bases; no much larger clone lies one base away.

The TCR beta CDR3 regions were amplified from the RNA transcripts. The first round of RT-PCR for the TCR CDR3 was performed with the HTBI primer set and the Qiagen OneStep RT-PCR kit. A second multiplex PCR round built the libraries, followed by size selection and purification. Libraries were sequenced paired-end with 100 bp reads on an Illumina HiSeq2000. Concerning the study's data processing: SOAPnuke was used to process the raw data, removing reads that contained adapters or uncalled bases, had a mean Phred below 15, or lacked an exact match to the constant primer or identifier. COPE v1.2.5 was used to merge high-quality paired reads, and clonotypes were defined as unique nucleotide sequences. MiTCR v1.1 was used to align the clonotypes against IMGT TRBV, TRBD and TRBJ reference segments. The analysis was restricted to V-J combinations with a frequency above 0.0001, which together covered 98% to 99.2% of the repertoires. A TCS score was defined as the ratio of F50 (clonal expansion) to E x V (chaos), with BLOSUM62-based TCRdist applied between CDR3 peptides within each V-J. Welch's t-statistics and random forest reduced fewer than 600 V-J features to fewer than 15, which were used in a naive Bayes classifier (R e1071). The Morisita-Horn index was used to measure how similar the thyroid and blood repertoires were. The public reads were reprocessed in TCRdb via fastp at Q25 and MiXCR, keeping in-frame beta chains. Duplicate CDR3 protein sequences are folded into a single record with the most common DNA and genes. TCRdb, not the authors, supplied the V and J calls. The sample table holds around 800,000 distinct CDR3 sequences, of which roughly 37% were seen once. The ten largest account for roughly 8.3% of the sample.

What the study reported, not specific to this receptor: During validation, the model predicted progression to ophthalmopathy a median of approximately six months ahead of onset, with just under 71% sensitivity and about 72% specificity. Blood samples also contained most of the expanded thyroid clonotypes (frequency above 0.001), which suggests that blood repertoires may reflect thyroid immune responses. Sample size was not statistically predetermined, and blinding of investigators to group allocation was not performed. A model built on a 13 V-J signature distinguished ophthalmopathy from stable hyperthyroidism, reaching 87.88% sensitivity and 81% to 83% specificity in cross-validation and 80%/75% in testing.

Graves' hyperthyroidism was defined as stable when no progression to ophthalmopathy occurred over 18 months of follow-up. The hyperthyroidism patients were between 18 and 65 years old and newly diagnosed, with a disease duration of less than 2 months. Exclusion was applied to patients with uncontrolled infections, other autoimmune diseases, pregnancy or lactation. Diagnoses relied on clinical symptoms, serum thyroxine and TRAb, thyroid ultrasound and orbital computed tomography. PBMCs were isolated from 10 ml of fresh peripheral blood by Ficoll-Paque density gradient centrifugation. Total RNA was extracted with Trizol reagent, and quality was checked on an Agilent 2100 Bioanalyzer.

This TCR derives from a man aged 18 to 35 with Graves' hyperthyroidism. The chain links TRBV7-9 with TRBJ2-7; 11 junctional bases match TRBD1. Sequencing input: blood. The nucleotide sequence is given as TGTGCCAGCAGCTTGCCCGGGACAGGGGGTCTCTACGAGCAGTACTTC. The translation is CASSLPGTGGLYEQYF.